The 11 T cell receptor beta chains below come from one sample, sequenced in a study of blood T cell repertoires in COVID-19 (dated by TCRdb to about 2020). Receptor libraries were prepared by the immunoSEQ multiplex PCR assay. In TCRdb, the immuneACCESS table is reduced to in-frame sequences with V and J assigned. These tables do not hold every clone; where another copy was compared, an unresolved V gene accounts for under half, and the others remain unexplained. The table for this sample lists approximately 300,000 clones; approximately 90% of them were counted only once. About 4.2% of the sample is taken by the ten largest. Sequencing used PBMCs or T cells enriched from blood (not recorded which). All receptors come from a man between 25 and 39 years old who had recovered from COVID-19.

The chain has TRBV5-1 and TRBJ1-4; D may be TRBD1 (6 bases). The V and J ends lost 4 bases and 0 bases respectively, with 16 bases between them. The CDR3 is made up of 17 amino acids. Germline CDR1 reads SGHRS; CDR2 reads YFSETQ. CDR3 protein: CASSRDIQTATNEKLFF. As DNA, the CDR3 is TGCGCCAGCAGCCGGGACATTCAAACTGCAACTAATGAAAAACTGTTTTTT. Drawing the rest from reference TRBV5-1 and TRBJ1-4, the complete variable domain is KAGVTQTPRYLIKTRGQQVTLSCSPISGHRSVSWYQQTPGQGLQFLFEYFSETQRNKGNFPGRFSGRQFSNSRSEMNVSTLELGDSALYLCASSRDIQTATNEKLFFGSGTQLSVL.

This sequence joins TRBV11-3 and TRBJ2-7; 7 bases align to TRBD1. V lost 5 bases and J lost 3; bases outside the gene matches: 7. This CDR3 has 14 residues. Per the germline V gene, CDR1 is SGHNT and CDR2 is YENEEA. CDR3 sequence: CASSLGRTGYEQYF. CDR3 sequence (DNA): TGTGCCAGCAGCCTGGGACGGACAGGCTACGAGCAGTACTTC.

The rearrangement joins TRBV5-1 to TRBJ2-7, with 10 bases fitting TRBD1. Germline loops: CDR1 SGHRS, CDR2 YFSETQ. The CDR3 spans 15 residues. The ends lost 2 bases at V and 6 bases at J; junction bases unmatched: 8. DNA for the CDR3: TGCGCCAGCAGCTTCAGGACAGGGGGGCCGGTCGAGCAGTACTTC. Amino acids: CASSFRTGGPVEQYF.

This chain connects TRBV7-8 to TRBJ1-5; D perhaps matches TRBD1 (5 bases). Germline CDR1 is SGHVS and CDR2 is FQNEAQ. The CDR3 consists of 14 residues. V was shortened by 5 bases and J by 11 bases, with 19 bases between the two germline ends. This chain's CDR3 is CASSPSSGPKAQHF. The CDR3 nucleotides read TGTGCCAGCAGCCCGAGCTCAGGGCCCAAGGCCCAGCATTTT.

The CDR3 nucleotides are TGCAGCGTTGGACGGACAGGGATCTATGGCTACACCTTC. Translation gives CSVGRTGIYGYTF. The gene calls are TRBV29-1 and TRBJ1-2; 8 bases are shared with TRBD1. In germline, CDR1 is SQVTM, CDR2 ANQGSEA. Unmatched junction bases numbered 5, after V lost 4 bases and J lost 4 bases. The CDR3 loop spans 13 amino acids.

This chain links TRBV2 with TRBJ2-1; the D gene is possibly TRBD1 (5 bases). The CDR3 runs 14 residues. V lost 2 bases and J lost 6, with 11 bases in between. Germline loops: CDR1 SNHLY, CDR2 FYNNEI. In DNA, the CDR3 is TGTGCCAGCAGTGAATTTAGGGGTCCCAATGAGCAGTTCTTC. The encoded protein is CASSEFRGPNEQFF.

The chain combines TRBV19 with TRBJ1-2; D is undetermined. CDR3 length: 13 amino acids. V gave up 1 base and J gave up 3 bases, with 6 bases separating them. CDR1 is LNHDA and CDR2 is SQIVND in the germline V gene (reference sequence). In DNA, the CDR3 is TGTGCCAGTAGTATAGGGCAGTACTATGGCTACACCTTC. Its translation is CASSIGQYYGYTF.

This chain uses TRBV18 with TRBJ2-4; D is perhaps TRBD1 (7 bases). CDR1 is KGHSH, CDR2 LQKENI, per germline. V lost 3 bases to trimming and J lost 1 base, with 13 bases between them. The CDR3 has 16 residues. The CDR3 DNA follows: TGTGCCAGCTCACCCCCAGGGGGGTTTGCCAAAAACATTCAGTACTTC. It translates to CASSPPGGFAKNIQYF.

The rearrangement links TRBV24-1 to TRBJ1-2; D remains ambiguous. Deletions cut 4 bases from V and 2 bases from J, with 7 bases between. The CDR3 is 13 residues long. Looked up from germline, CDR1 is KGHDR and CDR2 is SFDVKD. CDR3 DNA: TGTGCCACCAGTGAAACAGCCAACTATGGCTACACCTTC. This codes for CATSETANYGYTF.

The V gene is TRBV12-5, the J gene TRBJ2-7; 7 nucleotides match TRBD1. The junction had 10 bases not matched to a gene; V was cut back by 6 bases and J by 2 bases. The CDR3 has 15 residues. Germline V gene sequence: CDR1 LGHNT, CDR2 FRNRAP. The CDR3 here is CASGPVYRGTYEQYF. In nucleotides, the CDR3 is TGTGCTAGTGGCCCCGTCTACAGGGGAACCTACGAGCAGTACTTC.

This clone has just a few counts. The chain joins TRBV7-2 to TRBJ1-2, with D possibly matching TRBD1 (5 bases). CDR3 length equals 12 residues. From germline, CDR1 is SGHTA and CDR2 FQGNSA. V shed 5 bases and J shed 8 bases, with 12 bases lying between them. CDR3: CASSPDSIGYTF. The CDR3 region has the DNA TGTGCCAGCAGCCCCGACAGTATCGGCTACACCTTC.